The present T cell receptor (beta chain) was sequenced within a study of CD8+ T cells in alopecia areata. As the sequencing template, cDNA was produced by extracting RNA and reverse transcribing it. The repertoire was sequenced with immunoSEQ multiplex PCR; TCRdb's copy has only in-frame clones and lacks some. The sample lists some 170,000 clones, about 70% occurring once. The sequence was collected from a human donor with alopecia areata. The material was CD8+ T cells sorted from blood, obtained at week 0.

The CDR3 bases are TGCGCCAGCAGCCAGGCCCCACAAGGGGGCGGCTATGGCTACACCTTC. Amino acids: CASSQAPQGGGYGYTF. The chain uses TRBV4-1 and TRBJ1-2; 7 positions match TRBD1. The trim removed 3 bases at V and 4 bases at J, leaving 11 bases unmatched. Germline V gives CDR1 MGHRA, CDR2 YSYEKL. This CDR3 has 16 amino acids.